The clone carrying this T cell receptor beta chain has just one count. Its antigen is unidentified. The entry originates in a study of early T cells in non-severe SARS-CoV-2 infection. Overall study context: Sequenced bulk RNA came from whole blood that was unsorted, and chains were unpaired. The study's findings and limits: Reliance on VDJdb matching favored anti-spike CD8 responses; private and CD4 specificities were missed.

Individual cDNA molecules carried attached unique molecular identifiers. TCRdb re-called the 5' RACE reads with MiXCR, one entry per CDR3 protein. The sample includes about 64,000 distinct CDR3 sequences, roughly 12% seen only once; the top ten take around 1.4%. Germline CDR1 MDHEN, CDR2 SYDVKM. CDR3 size: 13 residues. V was trimmed by 2 bases and J by 3 bases, leaving 7 bases between them. V gene TRBV28 combines with J gene TRBJ2-5; no clear D. The sample here was whole blood, taken at baseline. The clonotype comes from an adult who was a healthcare worker with PCR-confirmed SARS-CoV-2 infection or an uninfected control (not recorded which). The CDR3 sequence is CASSLLREETQYF. In DNA form, the CDR3 reads TGTGCCAGCAGTTTACTACGGGAAGAGACCCAGTACTTC.